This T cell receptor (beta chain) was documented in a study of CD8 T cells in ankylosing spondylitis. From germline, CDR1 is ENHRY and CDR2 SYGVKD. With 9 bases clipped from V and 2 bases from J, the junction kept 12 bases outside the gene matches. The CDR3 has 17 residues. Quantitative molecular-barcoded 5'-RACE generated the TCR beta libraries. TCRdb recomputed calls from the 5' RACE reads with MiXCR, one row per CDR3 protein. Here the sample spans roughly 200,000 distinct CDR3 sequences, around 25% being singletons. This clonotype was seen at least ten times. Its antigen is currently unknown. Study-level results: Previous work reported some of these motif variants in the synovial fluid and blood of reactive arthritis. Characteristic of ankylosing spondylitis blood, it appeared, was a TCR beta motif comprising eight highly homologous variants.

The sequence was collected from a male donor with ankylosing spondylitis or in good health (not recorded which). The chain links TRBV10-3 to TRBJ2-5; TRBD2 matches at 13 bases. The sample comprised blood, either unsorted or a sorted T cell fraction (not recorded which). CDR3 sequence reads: CAIRPGGTSGIQETQYF. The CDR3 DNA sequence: TGTGCCATACGACCCGGTGGGACTAGCGGGATACAAGAGACCCAGTACTTC.